What follows describes a single TCR beta chain. Its antigen is unknown. This entry belongs to a study of cytomegalovirus exposure and HLA in healthy donors. Study findings and constraints: In a later analysis, TCR beta V- and J-gene trimming showed a link to a missense DCLRE1C variant.

CDR3 size: 14 residues. Between the trimmed V and J ends, which lost 5 bases and 0 bases, there was a span of 8 bases. The germline gives CDR1 SGHAT, CDR2 FQNNGV. PCR used 60 Vbeta primers and 13 Jbeta primers. Profiled with immunoSEQ multiplex PCR; TCRdb holds only in-frame clones, not every one. Of around 220,000 clones listed, 60% to 85% were seen once; the top ten hold roughly a sixth. This TCR came from a man aged 35-49 years in good health and CMV-seronegative. Material for sequencing was PBMCs. V usage is TRBV11-2 and J usage is TRBJ1-5, with D possibly matching TRBD1 (5 bases). CDR3 protein: CASSGAYSNQPQHF. The CDR3 region has the DNA TGTGCCAGCAGCGGGGCTTATAGCAATCAGCCCCAGCATTTT.